The next 4 T cell receptor beta chains were all read from a single sample in a study of beta chain features in type 1 diabetes. Whole-study findings and limits: Within each of all four CD4+ subsets, Type 1 diabetes patients had TCRB CDR3s that were moderately but significantly shorter.

The authors reverse transcribed all of the isolated RNA, so sequencing captured expressed TCRB transcripts. Produced via immunoSEQ multiplex PCR; TCRdb's table is partial and in-frame only. This sample has about 170,000 clones, with about 8% found just once. No antigen is known for these receptors. Sequencing was carried out using central memory CD4+ T cells from blood. The receptors here all came from a woman in her thirties or forties with type 1 diabetes.

V is TRBV7-9 and J is TRBJ2-2, with 11 bases matching TRBD2. Trimming cost V 5 bases and J 5 bases; bases outside gene matches: 7. The CDR3 runs to 16 residues. Germline CDR1 SEHNR, CDR2 FQNEAQ (reference sequence). CDR3 DNA: TGTGCCAGCAGCCAAGATCTAGCGGGAGGAACCGGGGAGCTGTTTTTT. It is translated as CASSQDLAGGTGELFF.

This clone appeared a few times. CDR3 sequence reads: CASSYRSTGLYQPQHF. Here the CDR3 DNA reads TGTGCCAGCAGTTACCGATCCACAGGGTTATACCAGCCCCAGCATTTT. The chain couples TRBV28 to TRBJ1-5, with a weak D call TRBD1 (6 bases). Germline CDR1 reads MDHEN; CDR2 reads SYDVKM. There are 16 residues in the CDR3. The germline V and J ends were trimmed by 4 bases and 7 bases, with 20 bases remaining between them.

The chain carries TRBV27 and TRBJ1-5; 7 bases are shared with TRBD1. This CDR3 has 16 amino acids. Germline-derived CDR1 and CDR2 are MNHEY and SMNVEV (reference sequence). The V gene end was trimmed by 3 bases and the J gene end by 3 bases; junction bases not matched to a gene: 8. CDR3 nucleotide sequence: TGTGCCAGCAGTTTCTGGGCAGGGGGTACCAATCAGCCCCAGCATTTT. Protein: CASSFWAGGTNQPQHF.

This clone was seen more than once but under ten times. V is TRBV4-3 and J is TRBJ2-6; the D gene is possibly TRBD2 (6 bases). The V and J ends lost 1 base and 2 bases respectively, with 9 bases between them. CDR3 length equals 16 residues. CDR1 is LGHNA and CDR2 is YSLEER in the germline V gene. CDR3: CASSQGEETGANVLTF. The DNA of the CDR3 is TGCGCCAGCAGCCAAGGGGAGGAGACTGGGGCCAACGTCCTGACTTTC.